This T cell receptor beta chain was sequenced in a study of blood T cell repertoires in COVID-19. Study background: The cDNA or gDNA used as material had been derived from T cells, B-cell-depleted T cells, or PBMCs.

Under the authors' procedure: How many nucleated cells were present was estimated from reference gene primer amplification. Only in-frame clones appear in the TCRdb table, and some are missing; sequencing was by immunoSEQ multiplex PCR. V and J calls and clone size are those listed in that table; D and trimming were worked out from the DNA. The sample consists of fewer than 400,000 clones, approximately 87% of them appearing once. The V gene end was trimmed by 4 bases and the J gene end by 4 bases; junction bases not matched to a gene: 15. The germline V gene has CDR1 LGHNA and CDR2 YNFKEQ. This CDR3 spans 17 amino acids. Seattle's cohort entered during active infection and was followed longitudinally.

The chain links TRBV4-2 to TRBJ1-2; TRBD1 matches 7 bases. The sequence came from a woman in her twenties or thirties with COVID-19, enrolled during active disease. Sequencing input: peripheral blood. Here the CDR3 reads CASSRAGPGQIFYGYTF. The CDR3 DNA is TGTGCCAGCAGCCGAGCCGGTCCGGGACAGATATTCTATGGCTACACCTTC.